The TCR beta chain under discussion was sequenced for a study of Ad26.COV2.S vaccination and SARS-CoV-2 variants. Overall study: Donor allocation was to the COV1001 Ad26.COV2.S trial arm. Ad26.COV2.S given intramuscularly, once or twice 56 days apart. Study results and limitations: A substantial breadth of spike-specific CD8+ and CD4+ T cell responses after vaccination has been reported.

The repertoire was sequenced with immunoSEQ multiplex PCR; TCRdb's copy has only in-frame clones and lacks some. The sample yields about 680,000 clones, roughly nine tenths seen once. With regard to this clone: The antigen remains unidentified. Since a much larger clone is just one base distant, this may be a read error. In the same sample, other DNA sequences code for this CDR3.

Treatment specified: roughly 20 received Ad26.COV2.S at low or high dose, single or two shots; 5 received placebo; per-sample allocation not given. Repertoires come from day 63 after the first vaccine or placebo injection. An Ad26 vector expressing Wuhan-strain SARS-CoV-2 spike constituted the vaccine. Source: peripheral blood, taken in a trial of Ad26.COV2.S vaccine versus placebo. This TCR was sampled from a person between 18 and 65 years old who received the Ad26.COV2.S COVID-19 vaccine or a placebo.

The chain's CDR3 is CASSLVETQYF. The DNA of the CDR3 is TGTGCCAGCAGCTTAGTTGAGACCCAGTACTTC. The chain links TRBV7-9 to TRBJ2-5; D is unclear. Germline V CDR1 and CDR2: SEHNR, FQNEAQ (reference sequence). This CDR3 has 11 amino acids. V was cut by 1 base and J by 5 bases, with 2 bases left in between.